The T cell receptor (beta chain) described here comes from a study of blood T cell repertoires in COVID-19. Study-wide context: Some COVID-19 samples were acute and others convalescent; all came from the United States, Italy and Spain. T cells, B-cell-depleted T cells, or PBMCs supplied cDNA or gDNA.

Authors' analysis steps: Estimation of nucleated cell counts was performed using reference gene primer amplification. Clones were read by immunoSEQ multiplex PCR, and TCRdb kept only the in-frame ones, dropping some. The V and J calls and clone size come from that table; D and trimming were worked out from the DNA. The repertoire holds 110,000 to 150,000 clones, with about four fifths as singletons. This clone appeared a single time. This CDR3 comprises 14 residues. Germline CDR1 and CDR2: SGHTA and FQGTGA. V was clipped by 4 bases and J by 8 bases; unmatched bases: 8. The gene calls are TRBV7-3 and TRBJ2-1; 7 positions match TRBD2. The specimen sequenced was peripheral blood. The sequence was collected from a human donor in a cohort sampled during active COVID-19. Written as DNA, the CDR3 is TGTGCCAGCAGCTCTACTCGCACTAGCGATGAGCAGTTCTTC. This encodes CASSSTRTSDEQFF.